This TCR beta chain was recovered during a study of T cell clusters in autoimmune cytopenias. On the study more broadly: A median of about 50,000 TRB reads per sample yielded a median approximately 2,300 distinct clonotypes.

Germline values: CDR1 ENHRY, CDR2 SYGVKD. The CDR3 consists of 16 residues. TRB was amplified by touch-down multiplex PCR, primer pools A and B combined. For each CDR3 protein, TCRdb gives one entry from its re-call of the multiplex PCR reads, without DNA. The listing contains about 2,700 distinct CDR3 sequences. TRB amplification used roughly 250 ng of peripheral blood genomic DNA. Study outcomes and limitations: A dominant lymphoma-associated repertoire apparently masked the cluster-lack signature in secondary cytopenia versus chronic lymphocytic leukemia.

In terms of frequency, this clonotype is medium-sized. Antigen: not known. The V and J genes are TRBV10-3 and TRBJ1-3. The TCR was taken from a human donor with an autoimmune cytopenia, with autoimmune hepatitis or in good health (not recorded which). The sequenced sample consisted of peripheral blood. This CDR3 reads CATRGSRGSSGNTIYF.